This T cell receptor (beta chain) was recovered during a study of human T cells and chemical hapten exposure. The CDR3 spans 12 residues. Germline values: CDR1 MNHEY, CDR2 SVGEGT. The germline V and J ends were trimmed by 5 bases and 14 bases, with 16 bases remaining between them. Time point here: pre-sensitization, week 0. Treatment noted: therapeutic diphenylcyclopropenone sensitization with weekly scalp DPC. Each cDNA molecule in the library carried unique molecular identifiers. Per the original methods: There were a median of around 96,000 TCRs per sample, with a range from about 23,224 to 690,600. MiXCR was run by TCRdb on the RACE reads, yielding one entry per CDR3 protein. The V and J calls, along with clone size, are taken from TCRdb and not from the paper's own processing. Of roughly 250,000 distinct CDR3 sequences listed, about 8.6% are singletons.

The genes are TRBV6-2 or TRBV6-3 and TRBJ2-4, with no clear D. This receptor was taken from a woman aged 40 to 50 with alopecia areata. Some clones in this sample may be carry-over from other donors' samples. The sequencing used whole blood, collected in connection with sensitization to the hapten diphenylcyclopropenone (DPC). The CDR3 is CASSNTDKLEYF. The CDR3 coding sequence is TGTGCCAGCAGTAATACCGACAAGCTTGAGTACTTC.